The 17 T cell receptor beta chains in this list originate from one sample, sequenced in a study of blood T cell repertoires in COVID-19 (dated by TCRdb to the early 2020s). The receptor library was made with the immunoSEQ multiplex PCR assay. Imported from immuneACCESS, the table was reduced by TCRdb to in-frame sequences with V and J called. These copies leave out some clones; in studies compared against another copy, an unresolved V gene accounts for under half, and the cause of the remainder is not known. The sample data list 430,000 or so clones, and approximately 90% of these were observed just once. 1.8% of the sample rests with the top ten. Sequenced input: PBMCs or T cells enriched from blood (not recorded which). The receptors shown here come from a woman between 40 and 50 years old who had recovered from COVID-19.

The chain joins TRBV4-3 to TRBJ2-6, with D possibly TRBD2 on 7 matching bases. CDR1 and CDR2 from the germline V gene are LGHNA and YSLEER. Trimming pared 4 bases from V and 0 bases from J, leaving 16 bases between. The CDR3 extends over 18 amino acids. CDR3 nucleotides: TGCGCCAGCAGCCCCGAGGGGGGGGGATACTCTGGGGCCAACGTCCTGACTTTC. Its protein product is CASSPEGGGYSGANVLTF.

The chain uses TRBV9 and TRBJ2-5; possible D gene TRBD2, 6 bases. The germline V gene has CDR1 SGDLS and CDR2 YYNGEE. The CDR3 sequence is 14 residues long. V lost 0 bases and J lost 5, with 11 bases in between. As DNA, the CDR3 is TGTGCCAGCAGCGTAGCGGGAGCTGGGGAGACCCAGTACTTC. Encoded protein: CASSVAGAGETQYF.

This clone was observed at least ten times. The rearrangement joins TRBV19 to TRBJ1-1; 9 positions agree with TRBD1. CDR1 and CDR2 (germline): LNHDA, SQIVND (reference sequence). The ends lost 5 bases at V and 1 base at J; junction bases unmatched: 5. The CDR3 loop spans 15 amino acids. The CDR3 loop is CASSDRGQGNTEAFF. Here the CDR3 DNA reads TGTGCCAGTAGTGACCGGGGACAGGGGAACACTGAAGCTTTCTTT.

The rearrangement joins TRBV3-1 (or the pseudogene TRBV3-2) to TRBJ1-5, with D unresolved. This CDR3 has 14 residues. The germline V gene encodes CDR1 LGHDT and CDR2 YNNKEL (reference sequence). The V gene lost 1 base and the J gene lost 7 bases, with 11 bases spanning the gap. The CDR3 DNA follows: TGTGCCAGCAGCCAAGTCTCGGGTATGCAGCCCCAGCATTTT. Protein: CASSQVSGMQPQHF.

The chain links TRBV5-4 to TRBJ2-6, with TRBD2 matching over 8 bases. The germline V gene encodes CDR1 SGHNT and CDR2 YYREEE (reference sequence). V shed 4 bases and J 14 bases; nucleotides not matched to a gene: 8. CDR3 length: 13 amino acids. CDR3: CASSPAGGFLLTF. The DNA for the CDR3 is TGTGCCAGCAGCCCTGCGGGGGGTTTCCTCCTGACTTTC.

The rearrangement links TRBV7-8 to TRBJ1-2; D perhaps matches TRBD1 (6 bases). The V gene's germline CDR1 is SGHVS and CDR2 FQNEAQ. The V and J ends lost 6 bases and 8 bases respectively, with 19 bases between them. The CDR3 contains 14 residues. Here the CDR3 reads CASSAAGTLDGYTF. The CDR3 nucleotides are TGTGCCAGCAGTGCTGCCGGGACACTCGACGGCTACACCTTC.

The chain combines TRBV19 with TRBJ1-1; 7 positions match TRBD1. Per the germline V gene, CDR1 is LNHDA and CDR2 is SQIVND (reference sequence). CDR3 size: 15 residues. The junction had 5 bases not matched to a gene; V was cut back by 2 bases and J by 2 bases. CDR3: CASSIRDRSNTEAFF. The CDR3, as DNA: TGTGCCAGTAGTATAAGGGACAGATCAAACACTGAAGCTTTCTTT. The variable domain in full, completed from reference TRBV19 and TRBJ1-1, reads DGGITQSPKYLFRKEGQNVTLSCEQNLNHDAMYWYRQDPGQGLRLIYYSQIVNDFQKGDIAEGYSVSREKKESFPLTVTSAQKNPTAFYLCASSIRDRSNTEAFFGQGTRLTVV.

This sequence joins TRBV28 and TRBJ1-2; 7 bases are shared with TRBD1. This CDR3 region has 13 residues. The germline V gene encodes CDR1 MDHEN and CDR2 SYDVKM. V gave up 6 bases and J gave up 8 bases; unmatched junction bases: 9. DNA of the CDR3: TGTGCCAGCAGGAAGACCGGGACAGCCGGCTACACCTTC. Amino acid sequence: CASRKTGTAGYTF.

This rearrangement joins TRBV7-2 to TRBJ1-1, with 7 bases that match TRBD1. Germline CDR1 is SGHTA and CDR2 is FQGNSA. With V trimmed by 5 bases and J by 3 bases, 9 bases remained unmatched. The CDR3 runs 15 residues. This CDR3 reads CASSLSTGIYTEAFF. The CDR3, as DNA: TGTGCCAGCAGCCTATCGACAGGGATATACACTGAAGCTTTCTTT. Based on the CDR3 plus reference TRBV7-2 and TRBJ1-1, the full variable domain is GAGVSQSPSNKVTEKGKDVELRCDPISGHTALYWYRQSLGQGLEFLIYFQGNSAPDKSGLPSDRFSAERTGGSVSTLTIQRTQQEDSAVYLCASSLSTGIYTEAFFGQGTRLTVV.

This chain connects TRBV19 to TRBJ1-3; possibly TRBD1 for D (6 bases). CDR3 length: 16 amino acids. The germline V and J ends were trimmed by 4 bases and 0 bases, with 13 bases remaining between them. CDR1 and CDR2 from the germline V gene are LNHDA and SQIVND (reference sequence). CDR3 DNA sequence: TGTGCCAGTAGTACCCCCGGGACAAACTCTGGAAACACCATATATTTT. Residues: CASSTPGTNSGNTIYF.

The chain joins TRBV5-8 to TRBJ2-2; 7 bases are shared with TRBD2. CDR1 is SGHTS, CDR2 YDEGEE, per germline. The ends lost 0 bases at V and 1 base at J; junction bases unmatched: 12. CDR3 length: 19 amino acids. CDR3 amino acids: CASSLAVRRASGNTGELFF. CDR3 DNA: TGTGCCAGCAGCTTGGCCGTTAGGCGGGCTAGCGGGAACACCGGGGAGCTGTTTTTT.

V usage is TRBV7-2 and J usage is TRBJ1-2; D call uncertain. Per germline, CDR1 SGHTA and CDR2 FQGNSA. V shed 3 bases and J shed 3 bases, with 5 bases lying between them. The CDR3 has 12 residues. The CDR3 here is CASSFRDYGYTF. The DNA for the CDR3 is TGTGCCAGCAGCTTCCGAGACTATGGCTACACCTTC.

V usage is TRBV29-1 and J usage is TRBJ2-1; tentative D call: TRBD1 (6 bases). V was trimmed by 3 bases and J by 4 bases, leaving 10 bases between them. The CDR3 runs 13 residues. The V gene's germline CDR1 is SQVTM and CDR2 ANQGSEA. This CDR3 is CSVDRGPYNEQFF. The CDR3 DNA is TGCAGCGTTGACAGGGGCCCATACAATGAGCAGTTCTTC.

The genes are TRBV2 and TRBJ2-5; 10 bases align to TRBD1. The CDR3 is 15 residues long. Trimming cost V 7 bases and J 5 bases; bases outside gene matches: 10. The germline CDR1 and CDR2 sequences are SNHLY and FYNNEI. CDR3 protein: CASNGDRGHRETQYF. CDR3 DNA: TGTGCCAGCAATGGAGACAGGGGGCATCGGGAGACCCAGTACTTC. The whole variable domain, filled in from reference TRBV2 and TRBJ2-5, reads EPEVTQTPSHQVTQMGQEVILRCVPISNHLYFYWYRQILGQKVEFLVSFYNNEISEKSEIFDDQFSVERPDGSNFTLKIRSTKLEDSAMYFCASNGDRGHRETQYFGPGTRLLVL.

The count of this clone is one. The rearrangement links TRBV3-1 (or the pseudogene TRBV3-2) to TRBJ1-2; D is unclear. CDR1 LGHDT and CDR2 YNNKEL come from the germline V gene (reference sequence). With 7 bases removed from V and 3 bases from J, the gap between germline ends came to 15 bases. The CDR3 length is 14 residues. The CDR3 spells CASKERAGDYGYTF. CDR3 sequence (DNA): TGTGCCAGCAAGGAGAGGGCCGGAGACTATGGCTACACCTTC.

The chain combines TRBV15 with TRBJ2-1; 12 nucleotides align to TRBD2. The CDR3 totals 18 residues. Trimming took 2 bases from V and 5 from J; bases not matched to a gene: 10. Germline V gene data show CDR1 as LNHNV and CDR2 as YYDKDF (reference sequence). The CDR3 here is CATSRLGLAGRPNNEQFF. Written as DNA, the CDR3 is TGTGCCACCAGCAGACTAGGACTAGCGGGACGACCCAACAATGAGCAGTTCTTC.

This chain links TRBV3-1 (or the pseudogene TRBV3-2) with TRBJ1-4; D remains ambiguous. The CDR3 is 18 amino acids. The V end was cut by 4 bases, the J end by 0 bases, with 18 bases between. CDR1 is LGHDT and CDR2 is YNNKEL in the germline V gene (reference sequence). DNA of the CDR3: TGTGCCAGCAGCCCTACCCCTCGCCAACGATCAACTAATGAAAAACTGTTTTTT. Encoded protein: CASSPTPRQRSTNEKLFF.